One and the same sample provided the 8 T cell receptor beta chains below, sequenced in a study of T-cell memory formation after mild COVID-19 (dated by TCRdb to about 2021). Library construction relied on 5' RACE. Sequencing instrument: Illumina NovaSeq 6000. The raw public data were reprocessed by TCRdb itself: fastp quality trimming at Q25, MiXCR clonotype calling, in-frame beta chains only. Identical CDR3 protein sequences are pooled into one entry, listed with their most common genes and DNA. The sample profile shows 200,000 or so distinct CDR3 sequences; over 9.5% of them were found once. Together, the top ten hold 3.5% to 4% of the sample. Sequences were obtained from PBMCs or a T cell subset sorted from them (not recorded which). All receptors derive from a man between 18 and 35 years old who had mild COVID-19 (a few samples of this study predate the infection). The sample titles of this study are shuffled in the database, so cell type and time point are left out; the donor was told from shared clones.

There are a few counts of this clonotype. V is TRBV5-1 and J is TRBJ2-1; D is ambiguous. The germline gives CDR1 SGHRS, CDR2 YFSETQ. The CDR3 spans 13 residues. Trimming removed 0 bases at V and 7 bases at J, with 8 bases between. This CDR3 reads CASSLGNTNEQFF. CDR3 DNA: TGCGCCAGCAGCTTGGGGAATACAAATGAGCAGTTCTTC.

The rearrangement joins TRBV28 to TRBJ2-7; TRBD2 aligns across 7 bases. Trimming cost V 3 bases and J 4 bases; bases outside gene matches: 9. The CDR3 totals 15 residues. Germline-derived CDR1 and CDR2 are MDHEN and SYDVKM. CDR3: CASSFSRGGVYEQYV. As DNA, the CDR3 is TGTGCCAGCAGTTTTTCGCGTGGGGGGGTTTACGAGCAGTACGTC.

This clonotype has only a few counts. The chain is built from TRBV5-1 and TRBJ2-7; tentatively, D is TRBD1 (5 bases). The CDR3 has 14 residues. V was shortened by 4 bases and J by 6 bases, with 17 bases between the two germline ends. The V gene's germline CDR1 is SGHRS and CDR2 YFSETQ. Here the CDR3 reads CASSPPSSGREQYF. CDR3 bases: TGCGCCAGCAGCCCCCCCTCTTCAGGGCGCGAGCAGTACTTC.

The V call is TRBV4-1, the J call TRBJ2-7; 7 bases align to TRBD2. CDR1 is MGHRA, CDR2 YSYEKL, per germline. V dropped 0 bases and J dropped 3; count of bases not matched to a gene: 11. The CDR3 covers 17 residues. The CDR3 DNA sequence: TGCGCCAGCAGCCAAGATATTTTCTTGGGGGGGGACTACGAGCAGTACGTC. It codes for CASSQDIFLGGDYEQYV.

DNA of the CDR3: TGTGCCAGCAGCGTAGCTTCGGGGGATACGCAGTATTTT. This codes for CASSVASGDTQYF. The V call is TRBV9, the J call TRBJ2-3; D perhaps matches TRBD2 (5 bases). Trimming shortened V by 0 bases and J by 6 bases, and 8 bases separated the two germline ends. Germline CDR1 and CDR2: SGDLS and YYNGEE. This CDR3 spans 13 amino acids. The full variable domain, with the rest looked up from reference TRBV9 and TRBJ2-3, is DSGVTQTPKHLITATGQRVTLRCSPRSGDLSVYWYQQSLDQGLQFLIQYYNGEERAKGNILERFSAQQFPDLHSELNLSSLELGDSALYFCASSVASGDTQYFGPGTRLTVL.

The chain links TRBV2 to TRBJ1-1; perhaps TRBD1 as D (5 bases). CDR1 is SNHLY and CDR2 is FYNNEI in the germline V gene. The ends were cut back, 5 bases at V and 1 base at J, with 14 bases in the middle. This CDR3 is built from 15 residues. CDR3 sequence: CASSKSGIQNTEAFF. DNA of the CDR3: TGTGCCAGCAGTAAATCAGGGATCCAGAACACTGAAGCTTTCTTT.

The V and J genes are TRBV7-2 and TRBJ1-3; 7 bases match TRBD1. Per the germline V gene, CDR1 is SGHTA and CDR2 is FQGNSA. CDR3 length equals 16 residues. With V trimmed by 8 bases and J by 0 bases, 10 bases remained unmatched. The CDR3 protein is CASGRQGTNSGNTIYF. DNA for the CDR3: TGTGCCAGCGGACGACAGGGAACCAACTCTGGAAACACCATATATTTT. The whole variable domain, filled in from reference TRBV7-2 and TRBJ1-3, reads GAGVSQSPSNKVTEKGKDVELRCDPISGHTALYWYRQSLGQGLEFLIYFQGNSAPDKSGLPSDRFSAERTGGSVSTLTIQRTQQEDSAVYLCASGRQGTNSGNTIYFGEGSWLTVV.

In its sample, this clonotype was seen a few times. The rearrangement joins TRBV12-5 to TRBJ2-3; 7 bases match TRBD1. Germline V gene lookup returns CDR1 LGHNT and CDR2 FRNRAP. The CDR3 runs to 12 residues. J was trimmed by 6 bases and V by 3 bases; bases with no gene match: 0. The CDR3 DNA reads as TGTGCTAGTGGTTTACAGGGGGATACGCAGTATTTT. Translation gives CASGLQGDTQYF.